This T cell receptor beta chain is from a study of blood T cell repertoires in COVID-19. Clones were sequenced by immunoSEQ multiplex PCR, and TCRdb holds only the in-frame ones, with some missing. The data hold 130,000 to 150,000 clones, with 80% to 90% observed a single time. CDR1 and CDR2 (germline): SGHNT, YYREEE (reference sequence). The CDR3 loop spans 13 amino acids. Trimming took off 0 bases at V and 4 bases at J, with 5 bases between the two ends. The sequence derives from a human donor in a cohort sampled during active COVID-19. The chain has TRBV5-4 and TRBJ1-5; D unclear. The sequenced sample consisted of peripheral blood. Here the CDR3 DNA reads TGTGCCAGCAGCTTGGCCCCTAATCAGCCCCAGCATTTT. Translated, it gives CASSLAPNQPQHF.